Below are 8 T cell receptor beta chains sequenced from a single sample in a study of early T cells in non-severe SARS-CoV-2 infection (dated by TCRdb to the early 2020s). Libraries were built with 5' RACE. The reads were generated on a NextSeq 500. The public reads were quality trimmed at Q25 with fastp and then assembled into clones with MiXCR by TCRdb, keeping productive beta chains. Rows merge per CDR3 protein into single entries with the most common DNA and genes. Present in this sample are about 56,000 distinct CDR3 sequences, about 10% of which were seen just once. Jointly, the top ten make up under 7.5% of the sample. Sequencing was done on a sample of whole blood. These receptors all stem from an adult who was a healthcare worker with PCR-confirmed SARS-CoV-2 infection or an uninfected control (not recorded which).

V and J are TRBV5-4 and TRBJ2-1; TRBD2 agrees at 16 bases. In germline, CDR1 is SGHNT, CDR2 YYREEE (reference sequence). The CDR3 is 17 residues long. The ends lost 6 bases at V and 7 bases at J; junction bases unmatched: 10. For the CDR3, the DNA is TGTGCCAGCACCACCGGACAGGGACTAGCGGGAGGGAATGAGCAGTTCTTC. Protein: CASTTGQGLAGGNEQFF.

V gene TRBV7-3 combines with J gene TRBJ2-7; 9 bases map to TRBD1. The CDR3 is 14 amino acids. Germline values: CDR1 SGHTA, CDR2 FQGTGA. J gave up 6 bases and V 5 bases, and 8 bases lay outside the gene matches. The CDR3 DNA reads TGTGCCAGCAGCCCCCGACAGGGGGGGATCGAGCAGTACTTC. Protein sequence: CASSPRQGGIEQYF.

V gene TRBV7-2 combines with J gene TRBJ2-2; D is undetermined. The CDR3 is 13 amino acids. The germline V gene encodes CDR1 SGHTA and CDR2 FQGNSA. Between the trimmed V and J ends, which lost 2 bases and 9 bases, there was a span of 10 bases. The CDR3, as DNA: TGTGCCAGCAGCTTATGGGCAGGCAGGGAGCTGTTTTTT. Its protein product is CASSLWAGRELFF.

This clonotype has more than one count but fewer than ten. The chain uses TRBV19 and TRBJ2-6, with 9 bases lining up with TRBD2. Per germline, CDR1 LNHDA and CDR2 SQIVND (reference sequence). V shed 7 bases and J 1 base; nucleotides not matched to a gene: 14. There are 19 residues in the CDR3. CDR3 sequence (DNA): TGTGCCAGTACCTTGTGGGGAGTAGCGGGAGTTTCTGGGGCCAACGTCCTGACTTTC. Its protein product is CASTLWGVAGVSGANVLTF.

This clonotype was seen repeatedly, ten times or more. CDR3 coding DNA: TGCAGTGCTATAAGGACGGGGGATACGCAGTATTTT. Translation gives CSAIRTGDTQYF. This chain links TRBV20-1 with TRBJ2-3; maybe TRBD2 (5 bases). Trimming shortened V by 4 bases and J by 6 bases, and 11 bases separated the two germline ends. This CDR3 is 12 amino acids long. Per germline, CDR1 DFQATT and CDR2 SNEGSKA (reference sequence).

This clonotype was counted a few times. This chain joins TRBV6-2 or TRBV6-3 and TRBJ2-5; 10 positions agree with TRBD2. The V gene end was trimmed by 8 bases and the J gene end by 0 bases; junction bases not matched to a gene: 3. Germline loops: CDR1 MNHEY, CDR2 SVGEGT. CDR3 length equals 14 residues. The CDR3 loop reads CASVTSGNQETQYF. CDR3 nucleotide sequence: TGTGCCAGCGTTACTAGCGGGAACCAAGAGACCCAGTACTTC.

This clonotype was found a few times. CDR3 loop: CSAIRGAAKNIQYF. The CDR3, as DNA: TGCAGTGCTATAAGGGGGGCGGCCAAAAACATTCAGTACTTC. The chain is built from TRBV20-1 and TRBJ2-4; the D gene could be TRBD1 or TRBD2 (6 bases each). The germline V and J ends were trimmed by 4 bases and 1 base, with 11 bases remaining between them. Germline V CDR1 and CDR2: DFQATT, SNEGSKA (reference sequence). This CDR3 region has 14 residues.

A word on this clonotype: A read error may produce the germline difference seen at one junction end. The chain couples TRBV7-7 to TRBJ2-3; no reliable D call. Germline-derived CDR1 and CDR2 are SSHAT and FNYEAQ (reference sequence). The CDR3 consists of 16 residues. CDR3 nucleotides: TGTGCTAGCAGCTTAGGCCTGGCCCTAGGCGCAGATACGCAGTATTTT. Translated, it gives CASSLGLALGADTQYF.